Included here is one T cell receptor (beta chain) sequence, with context. There is no known antigen for this receptor. Per-base qualities were not stored, and no clone one base away is much larger. Trimming removed 0 bases from V and 3 bases from J, leaving 8 bases between the germline ends. CDR1 and CDR2, per the germline V gene, are SQVTM and ANQGSEA. Including cysteine and phenylalanine, the CDR3 has 13 amino acids. Only CDR3 DNA remains: 39 bases, in frame from the first base. The method was RT-PCR. The sequencer was an Illumina HiSeq 2500. TCRdb reanalyzed the raw reads on its own, using fastp at Q25 for trimming and MiXCR for clone calling, and kept in-frame beta chains. Here each entry gathers all rows of one CDR3 protein and keeps the most common genes and DNA. Here the sample has 4,500 to 6,500 distinct CDR3 sequences; 80% to 90% occur a single time. The ten largest clonotypes hold 3% of the sample.

The sample originates from a study of yellow fever vaccine responses in identical twins (dated by TCRdb to 2016 to 2019). The study in broad terms: Focusing on identical twins, the study followed the T cell clones that responded to the vaccine, and did so with precision.

Results the study describes overall, beyond this receptor: The T cell response to vaccination in identical twins was reported by the authors to appear partly convergent and partly personalized.

This chain joins TRBV29-1 to TRBJ2-5; no D gene call is confident. This clonotype was sampled from a woman aged 18-29 years who received the yellow fever vaccine. Donor details come from another sample of the same person, matched by shared clones. The sequences come from T cells from blood (PBMCs), unsorted or a sorted subset (not recorded which), collected before or after yellow fever vaccination (not recorded which). CDR3 protein: CSVEDLFKETQYF. The sequenced DNA: TGCAGCGTTGAAGATCTGTTCAAAGAGACCCAGTACTTC.